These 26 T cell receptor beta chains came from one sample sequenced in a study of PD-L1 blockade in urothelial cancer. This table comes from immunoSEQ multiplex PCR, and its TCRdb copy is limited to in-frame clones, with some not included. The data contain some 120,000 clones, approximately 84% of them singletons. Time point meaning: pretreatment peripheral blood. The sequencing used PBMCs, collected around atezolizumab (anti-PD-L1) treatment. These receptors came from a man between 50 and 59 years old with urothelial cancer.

CDR3 sequence: CATKNSGQFDTQYF. In DNA form, the CDR3 reads TGCGCCACCAAAAATTCGGGACAGTTTGATACGCAGTATTTT. This chain links TRBV5-1 with TRBJ2-3, with 7 bases aligning to TRBD1. Germline CDR1 is SGHRS and CDR2 is YFSETQ. With V trimmed by 9 bases and J by 6 bases, 13 bases remained unmatched. The CDR3 has 14 residues.

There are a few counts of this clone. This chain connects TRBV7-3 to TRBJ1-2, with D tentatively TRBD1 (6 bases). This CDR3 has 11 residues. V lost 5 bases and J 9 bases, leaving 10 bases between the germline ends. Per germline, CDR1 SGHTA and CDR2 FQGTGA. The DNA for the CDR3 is TGTGCCAGCAGCATCAGGGACAGCTACACCTTC. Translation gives CASSIRDSYTF.

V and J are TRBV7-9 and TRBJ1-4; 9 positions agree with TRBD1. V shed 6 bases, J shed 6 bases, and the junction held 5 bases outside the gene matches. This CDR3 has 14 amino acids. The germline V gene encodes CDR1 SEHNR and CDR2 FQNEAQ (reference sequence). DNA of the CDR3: TGTGCCAGCAGTACGACAGGGGGGGATGAAAAACTGTTTTTT. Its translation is CASSTTGGDEKLFF.

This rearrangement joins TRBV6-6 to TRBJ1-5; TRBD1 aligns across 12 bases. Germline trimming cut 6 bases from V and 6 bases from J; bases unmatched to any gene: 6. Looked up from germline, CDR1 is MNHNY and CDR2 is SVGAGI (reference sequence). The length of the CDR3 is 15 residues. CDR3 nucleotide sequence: TGTGCCAGCAGGACGGGACAGGGGGCAGGTCAGCCCCAGCATTTT. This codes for CASRTGQGAGQPQHF.

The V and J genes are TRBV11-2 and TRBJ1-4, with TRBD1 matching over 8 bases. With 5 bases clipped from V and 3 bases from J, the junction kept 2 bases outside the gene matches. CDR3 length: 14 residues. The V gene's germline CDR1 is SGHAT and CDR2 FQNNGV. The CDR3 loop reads CASSTGGANEKLFF. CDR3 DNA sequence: TGTGCCAGCAGCACAGGGGGAGCTAATGAAAAACTGTTTTTT.

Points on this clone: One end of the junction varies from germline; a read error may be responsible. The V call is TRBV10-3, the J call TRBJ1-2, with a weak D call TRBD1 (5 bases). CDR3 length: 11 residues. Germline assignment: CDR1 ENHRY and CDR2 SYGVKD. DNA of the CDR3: TGTGCCATCAGGCAGACAGTTGGCCACACCTTC. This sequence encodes CAIRQTVGHTF.

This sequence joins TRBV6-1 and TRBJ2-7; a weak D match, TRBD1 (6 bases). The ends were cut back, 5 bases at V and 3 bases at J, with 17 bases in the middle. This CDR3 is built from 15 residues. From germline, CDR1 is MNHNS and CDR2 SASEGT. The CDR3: CASSLGQTRVYEQYF. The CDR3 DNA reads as TGTGCCAGCAGTCTTGGACAGACACGAGTCTACGAGCAGTACTTC.

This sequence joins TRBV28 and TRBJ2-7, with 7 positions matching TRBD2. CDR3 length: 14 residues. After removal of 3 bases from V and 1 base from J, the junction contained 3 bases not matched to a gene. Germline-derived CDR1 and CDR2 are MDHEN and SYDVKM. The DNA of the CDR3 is TGTGCCAGCAGTTTTAGCGGGTTATCCTACGAGCAGTACTTC. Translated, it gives CASSFSGLSYEQYF.

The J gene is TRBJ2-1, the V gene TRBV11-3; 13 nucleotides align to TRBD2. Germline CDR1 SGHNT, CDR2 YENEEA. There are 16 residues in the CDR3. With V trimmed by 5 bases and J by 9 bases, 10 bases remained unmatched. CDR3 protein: CASSPRTSGSIGEQFF. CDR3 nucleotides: TGTGCCAGCAGCCCCCGGACTAGCGGGAGTATCGGTGAGCAGTTCTTC.

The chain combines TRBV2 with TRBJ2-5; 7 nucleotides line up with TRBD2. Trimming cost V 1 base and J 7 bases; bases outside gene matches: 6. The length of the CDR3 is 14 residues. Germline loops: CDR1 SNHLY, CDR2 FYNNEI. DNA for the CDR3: TGTGCCAGCAGTGAAGGGGAGGGGCTCGGGACCCAGTACTTC. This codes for CASSEGEGLGTQYF.

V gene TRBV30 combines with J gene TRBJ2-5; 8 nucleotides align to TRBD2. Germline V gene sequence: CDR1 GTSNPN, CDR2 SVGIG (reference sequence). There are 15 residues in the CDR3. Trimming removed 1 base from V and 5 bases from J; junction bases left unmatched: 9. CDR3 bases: TGTGCCTGGAGTGATAAGCGGGAGAGAGCCGAGACCCAGTACTTC. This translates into CAWSDKRERAETQYF. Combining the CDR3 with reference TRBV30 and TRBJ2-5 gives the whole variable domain SQTIHQWPATLVQPVGSPLSLECTVEGTSNPNLYWYRQAAGRGLQLLFYSVGIGQISSEVPQNLSASRPQDRQFILSSKKLLLSDSGFYLCAWSDKRERAETQYFGPGTRLLVL.

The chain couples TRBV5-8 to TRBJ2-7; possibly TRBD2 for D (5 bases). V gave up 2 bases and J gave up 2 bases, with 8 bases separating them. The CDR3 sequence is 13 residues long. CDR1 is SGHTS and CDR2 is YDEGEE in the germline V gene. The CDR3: CASSFPGTYEQYF. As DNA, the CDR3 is TGTGCCAGCAGCTTCCCCGGGACCTACGAGCAGTACTTC.

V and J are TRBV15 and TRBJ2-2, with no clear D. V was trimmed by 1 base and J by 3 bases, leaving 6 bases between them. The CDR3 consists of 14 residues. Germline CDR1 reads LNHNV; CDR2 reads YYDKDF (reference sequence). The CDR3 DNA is TGTGCCACCAGCAGAGGCGAAGACACCGGGGAGCTGTTTTTT. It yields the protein CATSRGEDTGELFF.

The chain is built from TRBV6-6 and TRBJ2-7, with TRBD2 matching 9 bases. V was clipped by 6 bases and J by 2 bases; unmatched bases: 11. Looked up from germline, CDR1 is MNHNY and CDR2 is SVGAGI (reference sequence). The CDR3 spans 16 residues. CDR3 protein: CASRQSSGASTYEQYF. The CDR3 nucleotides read TGTGCCAGCAGACAATCTAGCGGGGCCTCAACCTACGAGCAGTACTTC.

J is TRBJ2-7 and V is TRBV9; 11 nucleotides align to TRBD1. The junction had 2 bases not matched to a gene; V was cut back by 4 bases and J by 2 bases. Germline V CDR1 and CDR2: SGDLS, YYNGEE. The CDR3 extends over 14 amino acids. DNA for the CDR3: TGTGCCAGCAGCCCGGGACAGGGGGCCTACGAGCAGTACTTC. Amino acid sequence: CASSPGQGAYEQYF.

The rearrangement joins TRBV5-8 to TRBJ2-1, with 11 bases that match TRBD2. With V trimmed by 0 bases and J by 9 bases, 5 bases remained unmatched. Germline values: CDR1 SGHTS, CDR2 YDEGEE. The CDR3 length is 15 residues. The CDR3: CASSLAPSGRIEQFF. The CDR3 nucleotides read TGTGCCAGCAGCTTGGCCCCTAGCGGGAGGATTGAGCAGTTCTTC.

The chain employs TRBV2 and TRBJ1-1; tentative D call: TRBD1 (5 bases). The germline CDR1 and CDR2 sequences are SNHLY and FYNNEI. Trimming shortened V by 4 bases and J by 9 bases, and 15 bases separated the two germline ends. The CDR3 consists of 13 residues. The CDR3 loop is CASSAPRVGKAFF. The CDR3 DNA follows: TGTGCCAGCAGTGCCCCCAGGGTTGGCAAAGCTTTCTTT. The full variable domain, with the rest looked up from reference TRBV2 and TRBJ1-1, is EPEVTQTPSHQVTQMGQEVILRCVPISNHLYFYWYRQILGQKVEFLVSFYNNEISEKSEIFDDQFSVERPDGSNFTLKIRSTKLEDSAMYFCASSAPRVGKAFFGQGTRLTVV.

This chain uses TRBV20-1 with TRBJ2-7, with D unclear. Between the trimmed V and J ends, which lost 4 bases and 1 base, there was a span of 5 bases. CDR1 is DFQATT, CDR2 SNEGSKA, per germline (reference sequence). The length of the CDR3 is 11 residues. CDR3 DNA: TGCAGTGCTACCGTTTCCTACGAGCAGTACTTC. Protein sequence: CSATVSYEQYF.

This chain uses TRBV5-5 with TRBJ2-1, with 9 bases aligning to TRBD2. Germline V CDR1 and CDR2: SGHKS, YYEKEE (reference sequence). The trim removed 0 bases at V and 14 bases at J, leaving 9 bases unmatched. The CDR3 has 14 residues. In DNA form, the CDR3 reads TGTGCCAGCAGCTTGGCCCTAGCGGGACGAGGAGAGTTCTTC. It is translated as CASSLALAGRGEFF. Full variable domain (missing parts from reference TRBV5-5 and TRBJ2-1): DAGVTQSPTHLIKTRGQQVTLRCSPISGHKSVSWYQQVLGQGPQFIFQYYEKEERGRGNFPDRFSARQFPNYSSELNVNALLLGDSALYLCASSLALAGRGEFFGPGTRLTVL.

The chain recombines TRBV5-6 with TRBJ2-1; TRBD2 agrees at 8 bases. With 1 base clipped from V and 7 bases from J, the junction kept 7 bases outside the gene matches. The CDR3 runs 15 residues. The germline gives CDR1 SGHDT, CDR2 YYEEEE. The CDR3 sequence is CASSLSPRGGNEQFF. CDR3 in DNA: TGTGCCAGCAGCTTGTCCCCCCGGGGGGGAAATGAGCAGTTCTTC. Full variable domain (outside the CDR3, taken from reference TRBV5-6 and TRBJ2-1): DAGVTQSPTHLIKTRGQQVTLRCSPKSGHDTVSWYQQALGQGPQFIFQYYEEEERQRGNFPDRFSGHQFPNYSSELNVNALLLGDSALYLCASSLSPRGGNEQFFGPGTRLTVL.

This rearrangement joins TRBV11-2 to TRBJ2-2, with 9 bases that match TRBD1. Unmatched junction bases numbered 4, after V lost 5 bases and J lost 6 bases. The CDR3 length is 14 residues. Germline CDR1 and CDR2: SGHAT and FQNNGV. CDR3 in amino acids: CASSPRTGAGELFF. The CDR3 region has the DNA TGTGCCAGCAGCCCCCGGACAGGGGCCGGGGAGCTGTTTTTT.

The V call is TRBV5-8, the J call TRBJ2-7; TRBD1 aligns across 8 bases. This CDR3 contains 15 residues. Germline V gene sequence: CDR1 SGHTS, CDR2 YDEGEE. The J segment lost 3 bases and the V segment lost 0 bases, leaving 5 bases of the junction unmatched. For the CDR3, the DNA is TGTGCCAGCAGCTTGGTTGGGACAGGTTTCTACGAGCAGTACTTC. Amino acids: CASSLVGTGFYEQYF.

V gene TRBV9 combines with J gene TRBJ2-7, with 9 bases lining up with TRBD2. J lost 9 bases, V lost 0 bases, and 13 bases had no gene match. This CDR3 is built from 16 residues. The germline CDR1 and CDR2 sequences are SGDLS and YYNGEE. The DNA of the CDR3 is TGTGCCAGCAGCGTAGCGGGGACTAGCCCTTTTAGGGGGCAGTACTTC. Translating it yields CASSVAGTSPFRGQYF. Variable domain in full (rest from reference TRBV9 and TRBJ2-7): DSGVTQTPKHLITATGQRVTLRCSPRSGDLSVYWYQQSLDQGLQFLIQYYNGEERAKGNILERFSAQQFPDLHSELNLSSLELGDSALYFCASSVAGTSPFRGQYFGPGTRLTVT.

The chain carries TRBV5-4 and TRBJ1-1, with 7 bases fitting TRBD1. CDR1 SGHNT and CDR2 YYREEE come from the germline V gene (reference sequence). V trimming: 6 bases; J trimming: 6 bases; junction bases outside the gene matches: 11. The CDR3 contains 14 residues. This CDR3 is CASIAEGAIAEAFF. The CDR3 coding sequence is TGTGCCAGCATCGCAGAGGGGGCGATAGCTGAAGCTTTCTTT.

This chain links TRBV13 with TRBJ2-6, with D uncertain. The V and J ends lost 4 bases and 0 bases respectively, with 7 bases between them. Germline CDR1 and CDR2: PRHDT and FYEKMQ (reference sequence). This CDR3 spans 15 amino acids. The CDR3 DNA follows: TGTGCCAGCAGCTCGACACACTCTGGGGCCAACGTCCTGACTTTC. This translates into CASSSTHSGANVLTF.

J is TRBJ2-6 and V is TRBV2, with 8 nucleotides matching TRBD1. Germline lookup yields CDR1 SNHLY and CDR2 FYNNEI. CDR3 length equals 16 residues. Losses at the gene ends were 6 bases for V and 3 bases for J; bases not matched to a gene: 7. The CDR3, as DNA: TGTGCCAGCAGACCAGGGGGCGGACGTGGGGCCAACGTCCTGACTTTC. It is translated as CASRPGGGRGANVLTF.